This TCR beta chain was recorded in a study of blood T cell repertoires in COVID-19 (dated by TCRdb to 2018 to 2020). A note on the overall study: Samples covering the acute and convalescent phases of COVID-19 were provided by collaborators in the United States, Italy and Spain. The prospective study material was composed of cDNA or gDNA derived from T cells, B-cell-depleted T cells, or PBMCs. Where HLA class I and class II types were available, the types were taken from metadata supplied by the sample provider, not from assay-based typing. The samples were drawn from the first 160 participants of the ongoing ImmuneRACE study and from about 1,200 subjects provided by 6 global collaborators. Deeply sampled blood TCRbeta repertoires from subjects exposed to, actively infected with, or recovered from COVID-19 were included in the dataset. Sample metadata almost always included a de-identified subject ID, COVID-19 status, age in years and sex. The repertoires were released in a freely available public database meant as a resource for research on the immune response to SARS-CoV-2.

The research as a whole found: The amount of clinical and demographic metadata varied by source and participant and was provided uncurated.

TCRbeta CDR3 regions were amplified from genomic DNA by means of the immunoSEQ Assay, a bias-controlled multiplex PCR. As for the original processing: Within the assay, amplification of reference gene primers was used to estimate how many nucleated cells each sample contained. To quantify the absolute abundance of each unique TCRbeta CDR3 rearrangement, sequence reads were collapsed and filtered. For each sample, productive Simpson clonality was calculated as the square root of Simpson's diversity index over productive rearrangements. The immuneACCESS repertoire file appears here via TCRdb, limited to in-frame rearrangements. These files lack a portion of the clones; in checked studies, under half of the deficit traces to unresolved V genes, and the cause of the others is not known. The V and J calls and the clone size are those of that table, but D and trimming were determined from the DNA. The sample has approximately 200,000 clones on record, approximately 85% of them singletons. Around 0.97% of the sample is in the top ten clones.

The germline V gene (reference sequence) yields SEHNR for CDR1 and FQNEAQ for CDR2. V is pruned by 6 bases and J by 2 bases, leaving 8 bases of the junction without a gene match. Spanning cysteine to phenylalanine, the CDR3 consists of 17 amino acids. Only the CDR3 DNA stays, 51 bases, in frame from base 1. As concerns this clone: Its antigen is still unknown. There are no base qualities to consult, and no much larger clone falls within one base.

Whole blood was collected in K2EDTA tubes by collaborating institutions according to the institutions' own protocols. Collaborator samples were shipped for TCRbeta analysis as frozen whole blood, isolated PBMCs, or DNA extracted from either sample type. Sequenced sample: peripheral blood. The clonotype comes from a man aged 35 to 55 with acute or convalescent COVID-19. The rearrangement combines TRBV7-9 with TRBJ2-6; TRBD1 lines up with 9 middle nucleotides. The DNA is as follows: TGTGCCAGCAGATGGGACAGGGTAGTAACTGGGGCCAACGTCCTGACTTTC. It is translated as CASRWDRVVTGANVLTF.